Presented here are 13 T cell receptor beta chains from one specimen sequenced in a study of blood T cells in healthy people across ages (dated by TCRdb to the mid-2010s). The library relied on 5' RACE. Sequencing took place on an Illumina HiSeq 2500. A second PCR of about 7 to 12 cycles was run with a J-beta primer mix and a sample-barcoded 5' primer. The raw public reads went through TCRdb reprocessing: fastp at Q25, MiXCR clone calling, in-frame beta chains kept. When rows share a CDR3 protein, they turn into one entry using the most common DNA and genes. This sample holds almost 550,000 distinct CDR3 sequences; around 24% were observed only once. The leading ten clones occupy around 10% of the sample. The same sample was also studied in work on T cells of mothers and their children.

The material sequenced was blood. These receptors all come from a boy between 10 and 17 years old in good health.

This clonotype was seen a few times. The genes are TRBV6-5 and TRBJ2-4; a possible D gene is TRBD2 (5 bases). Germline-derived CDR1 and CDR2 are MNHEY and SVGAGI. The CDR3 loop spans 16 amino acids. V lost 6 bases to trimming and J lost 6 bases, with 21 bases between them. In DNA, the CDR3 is TGTGCCAGCAGCTCGGGCGGGCTTTTGATGAGAAACATTCAGTACTTC. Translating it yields CASSSGGLLMRNIQYF.

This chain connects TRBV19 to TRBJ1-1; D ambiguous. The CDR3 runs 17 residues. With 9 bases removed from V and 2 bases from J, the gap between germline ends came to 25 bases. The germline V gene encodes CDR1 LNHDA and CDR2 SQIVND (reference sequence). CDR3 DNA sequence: TGTGCCAGCTACACTACGGGTCACGAGACGGGTAACACTGAAGCTTTCTTT. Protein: CASYTTGHETGNTEAFF.

The CDR3 bases are TGTGCCAGCAGTTTTCTTCAGGGGGGTGGCGATGAGCAGTTCTTC. It yields the protein CASSFLQGGGDEQFF. The V and J genes are TRBV12-3 or TRBV12-4 and TRBJ2-1, with D maybe TRBD1 (7 bases). V was trimmed by 3 bases and J by 8 bases, leaving 17 bases between them. The length of the CDR3 is 15 residues.

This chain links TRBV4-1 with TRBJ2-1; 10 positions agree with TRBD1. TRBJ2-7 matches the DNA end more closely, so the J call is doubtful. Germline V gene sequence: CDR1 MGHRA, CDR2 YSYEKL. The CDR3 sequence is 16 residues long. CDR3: CASSQVNGQGAYEQYF. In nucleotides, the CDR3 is TGCGCCAGCAGCCAGGTAAACGGACAGGGGGCCTACGAGCAGTACTTC.

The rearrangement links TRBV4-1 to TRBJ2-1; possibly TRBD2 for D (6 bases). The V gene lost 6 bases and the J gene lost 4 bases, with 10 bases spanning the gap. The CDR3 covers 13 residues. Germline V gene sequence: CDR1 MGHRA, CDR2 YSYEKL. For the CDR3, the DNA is TGCGCCAGCAGGGGGAGGTTGTACAATGAGCAGTTCTTC. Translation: CASRGRLYNEQFF.

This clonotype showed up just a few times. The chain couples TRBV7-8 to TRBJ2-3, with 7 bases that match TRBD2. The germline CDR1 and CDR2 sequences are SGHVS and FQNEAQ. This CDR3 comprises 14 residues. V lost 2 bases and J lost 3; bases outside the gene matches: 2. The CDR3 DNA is TGTGCCAGCAGCTTAATGCGGGGGACAGATACGCAGTATTTT. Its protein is CASSLMRGTDTQYF.

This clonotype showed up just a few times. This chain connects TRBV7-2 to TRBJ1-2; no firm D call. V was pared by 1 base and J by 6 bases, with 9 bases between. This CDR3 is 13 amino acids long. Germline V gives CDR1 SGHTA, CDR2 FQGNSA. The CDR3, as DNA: TGTGCCAGCAGCTTAGATTTTGGGAATGGCTACACCTTC. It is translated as CASSLDFGNGYTF.

The DNA of the CDR3 is TGTGCCAGCAGCTTGGTTGCTTCCCCGCGGAGTGAGCAGTTCTTC. Translating gives CASSLVASPRSEQFF. J is TRBJ2-1 and V is TRBV5-6; D remains unclear. The ends were cut back, 0 bases at V and 9 bases at J, with 16 bases in the middle. Germline V gene data show CDR1 as SGHDT and CDR2 as YYEEEE. The CDR3 is made up of 15 amino acids.

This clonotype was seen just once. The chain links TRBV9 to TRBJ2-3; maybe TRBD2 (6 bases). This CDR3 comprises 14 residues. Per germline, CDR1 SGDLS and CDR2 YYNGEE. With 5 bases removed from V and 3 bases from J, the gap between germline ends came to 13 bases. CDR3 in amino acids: CASSSRDLTDTQYF. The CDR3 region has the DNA TGTGCCAGCAGTTCCCGGGACTTGACAGATACGCAGTATTTT.

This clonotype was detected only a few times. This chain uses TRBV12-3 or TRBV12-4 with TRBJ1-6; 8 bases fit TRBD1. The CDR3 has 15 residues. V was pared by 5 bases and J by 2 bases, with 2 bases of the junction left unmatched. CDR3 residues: CASSPGQAYNSPLHF. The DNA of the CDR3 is TGTGCCAGCAGTCCGGGACAGGCCTATAATTCACCCCTCCACTTT.

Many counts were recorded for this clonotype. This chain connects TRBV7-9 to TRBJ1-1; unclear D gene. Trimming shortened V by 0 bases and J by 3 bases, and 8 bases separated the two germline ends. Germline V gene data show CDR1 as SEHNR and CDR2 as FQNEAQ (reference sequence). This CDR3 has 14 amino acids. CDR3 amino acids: CASSLAYGDTEAFF. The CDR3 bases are TGTGCCAGCAGCTTAGCATATGGGGACACTGAAGCTTTCTTT. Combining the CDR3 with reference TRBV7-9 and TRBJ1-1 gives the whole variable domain DTGVSQNPRHKITKRGQNVTFRCDPISEHNRLYWYRQTLGQGPEFLTYFQNEAQLEKSRLLSDRFSAERPKGSFSTLEIQRTEQGDSAMYLCASSLAYGDTEAFFGQGTRLTVV.

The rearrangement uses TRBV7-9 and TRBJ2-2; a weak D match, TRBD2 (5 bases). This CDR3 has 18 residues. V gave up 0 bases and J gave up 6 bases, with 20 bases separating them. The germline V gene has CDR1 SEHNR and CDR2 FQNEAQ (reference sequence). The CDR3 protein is CASSLAASRDGDPGELFF. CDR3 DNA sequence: TGTGCCAGCAGCTTAGCGGCTAGTCGGGATGGAGACCCCGGGGAGCTGTTTTTT.

The CDR3 nucleotides are TGTGCCAGCAGCAACACAACCTGGGGGGGATACAGGGAGGGCTCCTACGAGCAGTACTTC. Translated, it gives CASSNTTWGGYREGSYEQYF. The chain employs TRBV28 and TRBJ2-7, with D possibly TRBD2 on 7 matching bases. The germline CDR1 and CDR2 sequences are MDHEN and SYDVKM. There are 20 residues in the CDR3. Between the trimmed V and J ends, which lost 6 bases and 0 bases, there was a span of 30 bases.